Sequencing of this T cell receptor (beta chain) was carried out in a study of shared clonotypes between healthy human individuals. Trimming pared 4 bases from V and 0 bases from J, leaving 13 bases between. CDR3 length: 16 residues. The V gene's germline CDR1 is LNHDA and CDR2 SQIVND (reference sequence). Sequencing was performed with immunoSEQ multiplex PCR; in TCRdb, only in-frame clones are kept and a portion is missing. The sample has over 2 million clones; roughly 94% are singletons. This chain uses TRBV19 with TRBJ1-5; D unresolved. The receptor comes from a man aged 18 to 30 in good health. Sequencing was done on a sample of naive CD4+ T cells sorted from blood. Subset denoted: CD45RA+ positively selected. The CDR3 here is CASSTVGTYSNQPQHF. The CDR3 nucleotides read TGTGCCAGTAGTACGGTGGGAACATATAGCAATCAGCCCCAGCATTTT.